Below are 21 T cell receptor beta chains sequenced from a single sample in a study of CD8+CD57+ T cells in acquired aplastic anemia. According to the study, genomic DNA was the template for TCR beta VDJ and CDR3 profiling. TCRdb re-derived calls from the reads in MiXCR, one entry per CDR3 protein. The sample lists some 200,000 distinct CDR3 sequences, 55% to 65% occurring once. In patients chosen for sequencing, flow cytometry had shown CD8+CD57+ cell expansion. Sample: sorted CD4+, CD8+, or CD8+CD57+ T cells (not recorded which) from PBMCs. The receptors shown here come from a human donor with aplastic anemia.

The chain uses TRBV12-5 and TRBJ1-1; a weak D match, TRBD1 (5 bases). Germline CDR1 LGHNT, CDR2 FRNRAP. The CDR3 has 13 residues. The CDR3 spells CASRMTDNTEAFF. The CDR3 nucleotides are TGTGCCAGCAGGATGACAGATAACACTGAAGCTTTCTTT.

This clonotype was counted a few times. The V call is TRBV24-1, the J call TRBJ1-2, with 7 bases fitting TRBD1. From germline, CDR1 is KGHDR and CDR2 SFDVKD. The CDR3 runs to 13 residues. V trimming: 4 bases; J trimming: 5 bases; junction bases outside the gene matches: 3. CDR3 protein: CATSEQGKYGYTF. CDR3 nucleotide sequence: TGTGCCACCAGTGAACAGGGGAAATATGGCTACACCTTC.

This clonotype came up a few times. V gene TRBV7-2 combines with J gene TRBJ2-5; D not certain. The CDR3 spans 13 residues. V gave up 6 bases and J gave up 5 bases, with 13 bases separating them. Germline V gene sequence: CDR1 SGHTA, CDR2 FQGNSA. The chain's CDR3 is CASSLRPSETQYF. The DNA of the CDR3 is TGTGCCAGCAGTCTAAGGCCCAGCGAGACCCAGTACTTC.

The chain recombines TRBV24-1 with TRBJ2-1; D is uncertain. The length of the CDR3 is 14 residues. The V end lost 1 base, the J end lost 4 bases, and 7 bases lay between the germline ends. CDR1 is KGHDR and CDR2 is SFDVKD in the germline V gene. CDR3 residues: CATSDFRVYNEQFF. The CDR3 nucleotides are TGTGCCACCAGTGATTTCCGGGTTTACAATGAGCAGTTCTTC.

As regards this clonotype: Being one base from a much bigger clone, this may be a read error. The chain's CDR3 is CASSYRDRDTYEQYF. The CDR3 DNA reads as TGTGCCAGCAGTTACCGGGACAGGGATACCTACGAGCAGTACTTC. V is TRBV12-3 or TRBV12-4 and J is TRBJ2-7, with 9 bases that match TRBD1. The V and J ends lost 4 bases and 2 bases, in that order; junction bases with no gene match: 6. The CDR3 is 15 amino acids.

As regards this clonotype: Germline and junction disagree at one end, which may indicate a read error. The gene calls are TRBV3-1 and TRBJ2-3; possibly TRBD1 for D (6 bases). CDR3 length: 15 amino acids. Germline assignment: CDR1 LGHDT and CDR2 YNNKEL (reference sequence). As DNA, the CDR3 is TGTGCCAGCAGCCAAGAGGGGGCCGGTGCAGATGCGCAGTATTTT. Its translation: CASSQEGAGADAQYF.

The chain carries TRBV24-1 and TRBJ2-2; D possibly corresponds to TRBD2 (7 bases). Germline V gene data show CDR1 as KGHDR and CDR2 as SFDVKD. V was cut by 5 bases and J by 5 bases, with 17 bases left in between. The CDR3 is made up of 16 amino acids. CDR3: CATSVRGGGLTGELFF. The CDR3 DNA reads TGTGCCACCAGTGTCAGGGGAGGGGGTCTGACCGGGGAGCTGTTTTTT.

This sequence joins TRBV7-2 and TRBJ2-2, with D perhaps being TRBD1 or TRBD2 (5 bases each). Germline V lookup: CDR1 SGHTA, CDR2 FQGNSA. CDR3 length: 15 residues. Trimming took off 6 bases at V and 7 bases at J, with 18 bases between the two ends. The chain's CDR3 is CASRGMGRDGGELFF. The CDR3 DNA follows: TGTGCCAGCAGAGGGATGGGACGGGATGGCGGGGAGCTGTTTTTT. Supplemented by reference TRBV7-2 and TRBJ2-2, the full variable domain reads GAGVSQSPSNKVTEKGKDVELRCDPISGHTALYWYRQSLGQGLEFLIYFQGNSAPDKSGLPSDRFSAERTGGSVSTLTIQRTQQEDSAVYLCASRGMGRDGGELFFGEGSRLTVL.

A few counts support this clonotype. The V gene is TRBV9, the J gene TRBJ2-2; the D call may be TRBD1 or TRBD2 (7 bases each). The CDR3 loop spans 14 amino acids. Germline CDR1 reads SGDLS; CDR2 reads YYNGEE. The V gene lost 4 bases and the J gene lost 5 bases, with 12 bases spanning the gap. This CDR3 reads CASSPGGGTGELFF. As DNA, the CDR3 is TGTGCCAGCAGCCCAGGGGGGGGAACCGGGGAGCTGTTTTTT.

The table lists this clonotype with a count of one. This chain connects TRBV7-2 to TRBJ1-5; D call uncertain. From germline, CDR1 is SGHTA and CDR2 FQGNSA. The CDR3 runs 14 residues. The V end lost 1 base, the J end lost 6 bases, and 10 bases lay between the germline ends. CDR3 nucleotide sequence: TGTGCCAGCAGCTTAGGCTTGGGAATTCAGCCCCAGCATTTT. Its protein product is CASSLGLGIQPQHF.

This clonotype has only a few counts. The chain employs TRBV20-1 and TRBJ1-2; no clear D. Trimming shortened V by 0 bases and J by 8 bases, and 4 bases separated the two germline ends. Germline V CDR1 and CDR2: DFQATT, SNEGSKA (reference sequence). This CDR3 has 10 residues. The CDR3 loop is CSARDIGYTF. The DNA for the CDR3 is TGCAGTGCTAGAGATATCGGCTACACCTTC.

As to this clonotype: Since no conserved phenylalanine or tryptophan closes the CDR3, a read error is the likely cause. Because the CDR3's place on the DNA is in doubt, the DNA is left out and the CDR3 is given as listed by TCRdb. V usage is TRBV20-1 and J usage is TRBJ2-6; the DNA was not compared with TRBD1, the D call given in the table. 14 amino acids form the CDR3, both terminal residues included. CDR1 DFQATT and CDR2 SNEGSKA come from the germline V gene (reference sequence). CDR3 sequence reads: CSARGDSGANVPTS.

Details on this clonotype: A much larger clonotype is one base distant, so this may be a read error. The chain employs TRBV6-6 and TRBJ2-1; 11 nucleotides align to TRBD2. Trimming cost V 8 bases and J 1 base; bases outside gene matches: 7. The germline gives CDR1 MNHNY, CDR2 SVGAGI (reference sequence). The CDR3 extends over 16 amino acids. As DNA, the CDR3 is TGTGCCAGCGGGCCGGGACTAGCGGAGTCCTACAATGAGCAGTTCTTC. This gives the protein CASGPGLAESYNEQFF.

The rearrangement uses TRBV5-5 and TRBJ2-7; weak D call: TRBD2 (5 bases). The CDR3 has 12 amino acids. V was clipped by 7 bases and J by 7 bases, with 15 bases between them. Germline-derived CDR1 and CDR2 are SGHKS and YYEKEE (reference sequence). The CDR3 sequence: CASRGDEWEQYF. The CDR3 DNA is TGTGCCAGCCGGGGAGATGAGTGGGAGCAGTACTTC.

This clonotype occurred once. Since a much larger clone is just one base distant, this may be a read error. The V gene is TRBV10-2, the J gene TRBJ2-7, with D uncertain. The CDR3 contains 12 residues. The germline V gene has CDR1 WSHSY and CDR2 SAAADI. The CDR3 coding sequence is TGCACCAGCAGTTCGACCGACTACGAGCAGTACTTC. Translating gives CTSSSTDYEQYF.

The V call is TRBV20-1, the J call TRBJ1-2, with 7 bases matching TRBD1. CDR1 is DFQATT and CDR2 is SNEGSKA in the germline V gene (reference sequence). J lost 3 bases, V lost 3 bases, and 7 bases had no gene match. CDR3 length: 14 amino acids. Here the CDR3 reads CSASRQGKDYGYTF. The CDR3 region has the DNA TGCAGTGCTAGTAGACAGGGCAAGGACTATGGCTACACCTTC.

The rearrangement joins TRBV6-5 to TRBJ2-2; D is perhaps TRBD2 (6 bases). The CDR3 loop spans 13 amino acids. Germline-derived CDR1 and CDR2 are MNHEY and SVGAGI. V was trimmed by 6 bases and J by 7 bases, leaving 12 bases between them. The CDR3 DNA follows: TGTGCCAGCAGACTAACTAGCTTCGGGGAGCTGTTTTTT. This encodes CASRLTSFGELFF.

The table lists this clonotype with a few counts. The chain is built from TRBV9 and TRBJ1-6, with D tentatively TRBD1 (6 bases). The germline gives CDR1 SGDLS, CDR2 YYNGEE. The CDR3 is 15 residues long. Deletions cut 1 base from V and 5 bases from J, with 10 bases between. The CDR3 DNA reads TGTGCCAGCAGCGTATCGCCAGGGGATAATTCACCCCTCCACTTT. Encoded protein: CASSVSPGDNSPLHF.

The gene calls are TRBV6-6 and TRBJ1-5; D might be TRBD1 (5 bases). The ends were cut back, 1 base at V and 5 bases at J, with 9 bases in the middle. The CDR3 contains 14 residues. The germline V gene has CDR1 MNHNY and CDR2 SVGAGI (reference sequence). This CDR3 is CASSYLFRDQPQHF. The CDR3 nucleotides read TGTGCCAGCAGTTACTTGTTCAGGGATCAGCCCCAGCATTTT.

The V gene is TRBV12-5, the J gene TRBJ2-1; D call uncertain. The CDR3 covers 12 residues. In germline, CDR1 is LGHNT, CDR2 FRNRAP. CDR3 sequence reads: CASSLPSHEQFF. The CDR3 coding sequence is TGTGCCAGCAGTCTGCCGAGCCATGAGCAGTTCTTC.

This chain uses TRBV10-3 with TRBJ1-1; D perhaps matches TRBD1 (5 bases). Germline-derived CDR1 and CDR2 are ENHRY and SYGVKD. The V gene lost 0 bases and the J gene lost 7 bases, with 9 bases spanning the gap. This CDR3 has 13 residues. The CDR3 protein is CAISESLGLEAFF. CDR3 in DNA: TGTGCCATCAGTGAGTCGTTGGGGCTTGAAGCTTTCTTT.